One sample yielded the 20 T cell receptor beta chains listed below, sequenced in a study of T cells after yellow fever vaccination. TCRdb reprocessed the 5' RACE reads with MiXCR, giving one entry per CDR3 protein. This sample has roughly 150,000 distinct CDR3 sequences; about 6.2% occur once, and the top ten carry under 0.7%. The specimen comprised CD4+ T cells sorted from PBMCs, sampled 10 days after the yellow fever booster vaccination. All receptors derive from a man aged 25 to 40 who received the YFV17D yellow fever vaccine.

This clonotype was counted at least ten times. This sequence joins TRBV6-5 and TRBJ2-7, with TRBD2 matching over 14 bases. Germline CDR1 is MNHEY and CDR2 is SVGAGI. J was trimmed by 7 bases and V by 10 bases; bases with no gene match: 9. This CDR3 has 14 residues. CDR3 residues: CAIEGLAGGKEQYF. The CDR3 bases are TGTGCCATCGAAGGACTAGCGGGAGGAAAGGAGCAGTACTTC.

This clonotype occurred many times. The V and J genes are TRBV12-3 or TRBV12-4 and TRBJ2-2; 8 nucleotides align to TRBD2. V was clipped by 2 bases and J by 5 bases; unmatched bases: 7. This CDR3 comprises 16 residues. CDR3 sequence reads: CASSLKGGGSTGELFF. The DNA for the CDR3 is TGTGCCAGCAGTTTAAAGGGCGGGGGGTCTACCGGGGAGCTGTTTTTT.

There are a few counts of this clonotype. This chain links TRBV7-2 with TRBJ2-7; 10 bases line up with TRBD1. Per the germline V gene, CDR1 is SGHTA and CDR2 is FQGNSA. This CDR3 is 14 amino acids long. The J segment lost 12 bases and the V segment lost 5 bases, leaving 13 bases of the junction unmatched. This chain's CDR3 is CASSLLTGGPLRYF. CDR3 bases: TGTGCCAGCAGCCTATTGACAGGGGGCCCTTTAAGGTACTTC. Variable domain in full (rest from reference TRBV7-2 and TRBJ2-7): GAGVSQSPSNKVTEKGKDVELRCDPISGHTALYWYRQSLGQGLEFLIYFQGNSAPDKSGLPSDRFSAERTGGSVSTLTIQRTQQEDSAVYLCASSLLTGGPLRYFGPGTRLTVT.

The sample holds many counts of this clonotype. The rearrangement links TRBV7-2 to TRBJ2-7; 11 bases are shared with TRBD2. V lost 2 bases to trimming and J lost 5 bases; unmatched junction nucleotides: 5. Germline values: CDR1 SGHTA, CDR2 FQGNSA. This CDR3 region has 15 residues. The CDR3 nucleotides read TGTGCCAGCAGCTTACCGACTAGCGGGATAGACGAGCAGTACTTC. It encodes CASSLPTSGIDEQYF.

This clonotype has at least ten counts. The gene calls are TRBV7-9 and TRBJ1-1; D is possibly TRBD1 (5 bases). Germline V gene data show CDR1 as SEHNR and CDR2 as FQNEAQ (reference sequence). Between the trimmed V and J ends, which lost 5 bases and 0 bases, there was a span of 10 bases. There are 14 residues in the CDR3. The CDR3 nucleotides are TGTGCCAGCAGCACCGGGACGGTGAACACTGAAGCTTTCTTT. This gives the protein CASSTGTVNTEAFF.

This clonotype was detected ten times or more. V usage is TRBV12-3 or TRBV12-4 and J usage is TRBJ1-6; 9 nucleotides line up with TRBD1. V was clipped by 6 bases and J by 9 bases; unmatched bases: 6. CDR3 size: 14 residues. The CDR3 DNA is TGTGCCAGCAGGGCCGGACAGGGGACTTCACCCCTCCACTTT. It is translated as CASRAGQGTSPLHF.

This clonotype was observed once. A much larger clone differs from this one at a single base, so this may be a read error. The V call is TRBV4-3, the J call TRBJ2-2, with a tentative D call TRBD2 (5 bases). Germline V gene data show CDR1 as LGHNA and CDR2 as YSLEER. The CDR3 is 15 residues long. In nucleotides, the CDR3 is TGCGCCAGCAGCCAAGATCGGATAAATTCTGGGGAGCCGTTTTTT. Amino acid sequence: CASSQDRINSGEPFF.

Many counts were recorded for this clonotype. The CDR3 loop reads CASSPKEGKKLFF. CDR3 coding DNA: TGTGCCAGCTCACCAAAGGAAGGAAAAAAACTGTTTTTT. The chain joins TRBV18 to TRBJ1-4, with unresolved D. Trimming removed 2 bases from V and 9 bases from J, with 10 bases in between. The V gene's germline CDR1 is KGHSH and CDR2 LQKENI. The CDR3 has 13 residues.

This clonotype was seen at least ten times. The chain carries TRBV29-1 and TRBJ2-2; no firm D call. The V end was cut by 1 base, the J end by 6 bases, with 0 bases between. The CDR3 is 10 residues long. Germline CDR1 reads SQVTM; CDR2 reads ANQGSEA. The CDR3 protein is CSVEAGELFF. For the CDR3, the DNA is TGCAGCGTTGAAGCCGGGGAGCTGTTTTTT.

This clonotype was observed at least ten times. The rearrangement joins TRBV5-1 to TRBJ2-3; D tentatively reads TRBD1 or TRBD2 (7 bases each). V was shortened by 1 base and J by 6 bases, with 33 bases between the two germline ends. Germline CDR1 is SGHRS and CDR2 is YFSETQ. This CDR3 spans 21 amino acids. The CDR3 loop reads CASSLNRGQRREYRLVDTQYF. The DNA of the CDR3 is TGCGCCAGCAGCTTGAATAGGGGGCAACGGCGGGAGTACCGACTTGTGGATACGCAGTATTTT.

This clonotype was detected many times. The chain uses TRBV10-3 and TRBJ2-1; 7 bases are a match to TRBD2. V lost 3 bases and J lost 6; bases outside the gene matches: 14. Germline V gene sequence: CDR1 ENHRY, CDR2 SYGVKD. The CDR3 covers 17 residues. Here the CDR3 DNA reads TGTGCCATCAGTGATCGCGTGGGGCGGGAGTCCCCCAATGAGCAGTTCTTC. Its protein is CAISDRVGRESPNEQFF.

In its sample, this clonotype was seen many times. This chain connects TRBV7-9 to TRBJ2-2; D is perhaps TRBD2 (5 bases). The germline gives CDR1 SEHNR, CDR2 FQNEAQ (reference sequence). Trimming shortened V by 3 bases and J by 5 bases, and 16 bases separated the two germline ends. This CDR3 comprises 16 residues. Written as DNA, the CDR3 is TGTGCCAGCAGCTTGGGCAGGAGGCCGGAAACCGGGGAGCTGTTTTTT. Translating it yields CASSLGRRPETGELFF.

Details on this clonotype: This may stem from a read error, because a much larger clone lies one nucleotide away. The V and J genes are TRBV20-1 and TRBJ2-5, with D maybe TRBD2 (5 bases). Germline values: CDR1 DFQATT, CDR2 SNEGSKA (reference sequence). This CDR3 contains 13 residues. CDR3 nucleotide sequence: TGCAGTGCTGACGACTATAACCAAGAGGCCCAGTACTTC. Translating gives CSADDYNQEAQYF.

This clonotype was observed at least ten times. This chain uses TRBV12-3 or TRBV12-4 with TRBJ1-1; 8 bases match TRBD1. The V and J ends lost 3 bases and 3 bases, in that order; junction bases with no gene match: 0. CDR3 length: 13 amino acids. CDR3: CASSLDRDTEAFF. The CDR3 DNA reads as TGTGCCAGCAGTTTGGACAGGGACACTGAAGCTTTCTTT.

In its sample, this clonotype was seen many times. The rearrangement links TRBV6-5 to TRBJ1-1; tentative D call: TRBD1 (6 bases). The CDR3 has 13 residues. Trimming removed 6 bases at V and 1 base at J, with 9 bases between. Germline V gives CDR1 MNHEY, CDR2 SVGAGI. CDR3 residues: CASSRTENTEAFF. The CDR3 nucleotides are TGTGCCAGCAGCCGGACAGAGAACACTGAAGCTTTCTTT.

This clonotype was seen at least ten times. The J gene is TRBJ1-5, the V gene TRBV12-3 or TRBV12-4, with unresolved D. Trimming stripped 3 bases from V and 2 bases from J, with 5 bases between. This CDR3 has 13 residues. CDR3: CASSFLGNQPQHF. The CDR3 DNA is TGTGCCAGCAGTTTCTTAGGCAATCAGCCCCAGCATTTT.

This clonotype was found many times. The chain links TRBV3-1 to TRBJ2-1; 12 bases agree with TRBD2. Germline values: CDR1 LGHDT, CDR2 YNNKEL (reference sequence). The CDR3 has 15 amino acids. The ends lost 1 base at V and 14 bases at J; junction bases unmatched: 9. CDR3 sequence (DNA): TGTGCCAGCAGCCAAGGACTAGCGGGAGCTGATAAGAAGTTCTTC. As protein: CASSQGLAGADKKFF.

CDR3 protein: CTSSQERGEAFF. The CDR3 DNA is TGCACCAGCAGCCAAGAGAGGGGTGAAGCTTTCTTT. This chain links TRBV1 with TRBJ1-1; TRBD1 reflects the table's D call only, with no check against the DNA. TRBV1 is deemed a pseudogene. CDR3 length: 12 amino acids.

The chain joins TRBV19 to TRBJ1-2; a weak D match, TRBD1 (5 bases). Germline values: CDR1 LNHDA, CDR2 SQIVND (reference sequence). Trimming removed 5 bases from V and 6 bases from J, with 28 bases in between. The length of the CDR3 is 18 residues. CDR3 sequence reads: CASSRQDGGSPPGDGYTF. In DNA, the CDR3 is TGTGCCAGTAGTCGACAAGATGGGGGAAGCCCACCCGGGGATGGCTACACCTTC.

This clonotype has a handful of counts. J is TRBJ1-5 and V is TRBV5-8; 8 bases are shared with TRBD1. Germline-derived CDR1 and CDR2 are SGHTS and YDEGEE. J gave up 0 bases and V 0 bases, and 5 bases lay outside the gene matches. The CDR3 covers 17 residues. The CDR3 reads CASSLERTGNSNQPQHF. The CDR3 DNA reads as TGTGCCAGCAGCTTGGAAAGGACAGGGAATAGCAATCAGCCCCAGCATTTT.